The text below deals with one T cell receptor beta chain. The source of the sample is a study of control samples from healthy donors and cancer patients. Clones were read by immunoSEQ multiplex PCR, and TCRdb kept only the in-frame ones, dropping some. Here the sample spans about 130,000 clones, around 93% being singletons. Source material: blood. The clonotype was recovered from a man in his late teens or twenties in good health.

This CDR3 is CASSFGGNNEQFF. The CDR3, as DNA: TGCGCCAGCAGCTTCGGGGGAAACAATGAGCAGTTCTTC. The chain combines TRBV5-1 with TRBJ2-1; weak D call: TRBD2 (6 bases). Germline loops: CDR1 SGHRS, CDR2 YFSETQ. This CDR3 spans 13 amino acids. V was pared by 2 bases and J by 5 bases, with 8 bases between.